This TCR beta chain was observed in a study of T cells in Graves' hyperthyroidism and ophthalmopathy. Using RNA transcripts as the source, TCR beta CDR3 regions were amplified. The TCR CDR3 was amplified in a first-round RT-PCR using the HTBI primer set. Each CDR3 protein is one row after TCRdb ran MiXCR on the multiplex PCR reads. The table has more than 350,000 distinct CDR3 sequences, 13% to 15% seen once. This clonotype was detected ten times or more. The CDR3 is 15 residues long. Germline V gene sequence: CDR1 MNHEY, CDR2 SVGEGT. Trimming cost V 8 bases and J 1 base; bases outside gene matches: 9.

V is TRBV6-2 or TRBV6-3 and J is TRBJ2-5, with 8 bases aligning to TRBD1. This clonotype was sampled from a woman in her sixties or seventies with Graves' ophthalmopathy. Sequencing was done on a sample of blood. The CDR3 sequence: CASSPGQAIQETQYF. The CDR3 DNA is TGTGCCAGCTCACCGGGACAGGCGATCCAAGAGACCCAGTACTTC.